The 25 T cell receptor beta chains below all came from one sample that was sequenced in a study of T cells after yellow fever vaccination. A single record per CDR3 protein comes from TCRdb applying MiXCR to the 5' RACE reads. Here the sample spans some 500,000 distinct CDR3 sequences, 13% being singletons. The sample was PBMCs, taken on the day of the yellow fever booster vaccination. These receptors were taken from a man in his thirties or forties who received the YFV17D yellow fever vaccine.

At least ten counts were recorded for this clonotype. V gene TRBV7-2 combines with J gene TRBJ2-7, with a possible D match to TRBD2 (6 bases). Trimming took 2 bases from V and 5 from J, leaving 13 bases between them. This CDR3 is built from 14 residues. Germline CDR1 is SGHTA and CDR2 is FQGNSA. CDR3 protein: CASSLTFWGDEQYF. Here the CDR3 DNA reads TGTGCCAGCAGCTTAACCTTCTGGGGGGACGAGCAGTACTTC.

The chain uses TRBV6-1 and TRBJ1-2, with 10 bases identical to TRBD1. The CDR3 runs to 14 residues. The V gene's germline CDR1 is MNHNS and CDR2 SASEGT. Trimming took 6 bases from V and 4 from J; bases not matched to a gene: 5. The CDR3 protein is CASRKGQGLYGYTF. The CDR3 DNA follows: TGTGCCAGCAGAAAGGGACAGGGGCTCTATGGCTACACCTTC.

This clonotype was seen a few times. The rearrangement links TRBV5-1 to TRBJ1-6, with 8 bases that match TRBD1. The CDR3 sequence is 16 residues long. Germline V gives CDR1 SGHRS, CDR2 YFSETQ. V trimming: 2 bases; J trimming: 8 bases; junction bases outside the gene matches: 9. This CDR3 is CASSFTRDRQYSPLHF. In nucleotides, the CDR3 is TGCGCCAGCAGCTTCACCCGGGACAGGCAATATTCACCCCTCCACTTT.

This clonotype was observed at least ten times. The chain combines TRBV28 with TRBJ2-6; D assignment may be TRBD1 or TRBD2 (5 bases each). The CDR3 runs to 17 residues. Germline CDR1 MDHEN, CDR2 SYDVKM. V lost 7 bases to trimming and J lost 0 bases, with 16 bases between them. DNA for the CDR3: TGTGCCAGCATAACGGGGCAGGGCCACTCTGGGGCCAACGTCCTGACTTTC. It yields the protein CASITGQGHSGANVLTF.

V and J are TRBV20-1 and TRBJ2-7; 10 nucleotides align to TRBD2. There are 14 residues in the CDR3. V gave up 6 bases and J gave up 3 bases; unmatched junction bases: 8. Germline CDR1 is DFQATT and CDR2 is SNEGSKA (reference sequence). CDR3 DNA sequence: TGCAGTGCGCCGCCTAGCGGGAGAGTCTACGAGCAGTACTTC. Its protein is CSAPPSGRVYEQYF.

The sample holds a few counts of this clonotype. The chain recombines TRBV10-3 with TRBJ2-1; D remains unclear. There are 16 residues in the CDR3. Germline CDR1 is ENHRY and CDR2 is SYGVKD. Trimming took 6 bases from V and 0 from J, leaving 15 bases between them. DNA for the CDR3: TGTGCCATCAGACCCGACACAAAAAGCTCCTACAATGAGCAGTTCTTC. Translation: CAIRPDTKSSYNEQFF.

This clonotype has a handful of counts. V usage is TRBV7-2 and J usage is TRBJ1-5, with D perhaps matching TRBD1 (5 bases). V shed 5 bases and J shed 7 bases, with 15 bases lying between them. The length of the CDR3 is 14 residues. In germline, CDR1 is SGHTA, CDR2 FQGNSA. CDR3 DNA: TGTGCCAGCAGCGCCCGGGGGGGGGAGCAGCCCCAGCATTTT. Its translation is CASSARGGEQPQHF.

V is TRBV24-1 and J is TRBJ2-1; tentatively, D is TRBD2 (6 bases). The V and J ends lost 2 bases and 5 bases respectively, with 12 bases between them. This CDR3 contains 15 residues. Germline V gives CDR1 KGHDR, CDR2 SFDVKD. CDR3: CATSDSAGPNNEQFF. The CDR3 DNA sequence: TGTGCCACCAGTGATTCGGCGGGACCAAACAATGAGCAGTTCTTC.

In this sample, this clonotype turned up a few times. V is TRBV7-2 and J is TRBJ1-2, with unresolved D. Germline V gene lookup returns CDR1 SGHTA and CDR2 FQGNSA. The CDR3 length is 15 residues. Trimming cost V 1 base and J 1 base, with 10 bases left between them. The DNA of the CDR3 is TGTGCCAGCAGCTTAGGCCTCAGGATTAACTATGGCTACACCTTC. This gives the protein CASSLGLRINYGYTF.

This clonotype was picked up a small number of times. The chain combines TRBV18 with TRBJ2-1; D might be TRBD2 (5 bases). This CDR3 contains 17 residues. The V gene lost 2 bases and the J gene lost 6 bases, with 20 bases spanning the gap. Germline CDR1 and CDR2: KGHSH and LQKENI. CDR3 coding DNA: TGTGCCAGCTCACCAGATGCTAGCTTTTCTATTGGCAATGAGCAGTTCTTC. This gives the protein CASSPDASFSIGNEQFF. Full variable domain (outside the CDR3, taken from reference TRBV18 and TRBJ2-1): NAGVMQNPRHLVRRRGQEARLRCSPMKGHSHVYWYRQLPEEGLKFMVYLQKENIIDESGMPKERFSAEFPKEGPSILRIQQVVRGDSAAYFCASSPDASFSIGNEQFFGPGTRLTVL.

V gene TRBV3-1 combines with J gene TRBJ2-1; tentatively, D is TRBD1 (5 bases). Germline CDR1 and CDR2: LGHDT and YNNKEL (reference sequence). Trimming removed 3 bases from V and 6 bases from J, with 12 bases in between. This CDR3 comprises 14 residues. The CDR3 nucleotides read TGTGCCAGCAGCCAGACGCGGCAGGGCAATGAGCAGTTCTTC. It translates to CASSQTRQGNEQFF.

This sequence joins TRBV7-2 and TRBJ2-5; D perhaps matches TRBD1 (5 bases). Between the trimmed V and J ends, which lost 1 base and 2 bases, there was a span of 14 bases. The CDR3 contains 16 residues. CDR1 is SGHTA, CDR2 FQGNSA, per germline. The CDR3 region has the DNA TGTGCCAGCAGCTTAGGCACCCTTCGACAGCAAGAGACCCAGTACTTC. The encoded protein is CASSLGTLRQQETQYF.

This clonotype has a handful of counts. The rearrangement links TRBV6-2 or TRBV6-3 to TRBJ2-7; D is possibly TRBD1 or TRBD2 (5 bases each). The germline CDR1 and CDR2 sequences are MNHEY and SVGEGT. The CDR3 consists of 18 residues. Trimming cost V 8 bases and J 0 bases, with 26 bases left between them. CDR3 coding DNA: TGTGCCAGCTCGTTTCGGGGCAGTAGCGCGTTATTCTCCTACGAGCAGTACTTC. Encoded protein: CASSFRGSSALFSYEQYF.

This clonotype was seen a handful of times. The junction departs from the called germline gene at one end, perhaps through a read error. The chain has TRBV18 and TRBJ2-7; 7 bases align to TRBD2. In germline, CDR1 is KGHSH, CDR2 LQKENI. This CDR3 has 13 residues. The CDR3 sequence is CASSPPAGEPLNF. CDR3 nucleotides: TGTGCCAGCTCACCACCTGCGGGAGAACCCTTGAACTTC.

The chain employs TRBV4-2 and TRBJ2-5; D assignment may be TRBD1 or TRBD2 (5 bases each). Trimming removed 0 bases from V and 7 bases from J, with 30 bases in between. The V gene's germline CDR1 is LGHNA and CDR2 YNFKEQ. The length of the CDR3 is 20 residues. In DNA form, the CDR3 reads TGTGCCAGCAGCCAAGACGTGGCCGGGGCTGCAGGTACGGTCATCGGGACCCAGTACTTC. As protein: CASSQDVAGAAGTVIGTQYF.

This clonotype has only a few counts. V gene TRBV20-1 combines with J gene TRBJ2-3; D is possibly TRBD1 (5 bases). Trimming removed 2 bases from V and 4 bases from J, with 7 bases in between. CDR1 is DFQATT and CDR2 is SNEGSKA in the germline V gene (reference sequence). The CDR3 is 12 amino acids. CDR3 nucleotides: TGCAGTGCTAGACAAGGGGCAGATACGCAGTATTTT. It codes for CSARQGADTQYF.

This clonotype was seen only once. This chain links TRBV6-1 with TRBJ2-1; possibly TRBD2 for D (6 bases). From germline, CDR1 is MNHNS and CDR2 SASEGT. V lost 3 bases and J lost 4, with 10 bases in between. The CDR3 runs to 14 residues. The CDR3 bases are TGTGCCAGCAGTGATCTGGGGAGGTACAATGAGCAGTTCTTC. As protein: CASSDLGRYNEQFF.

The rearrangement joins TRBV5-4 to TRBJ2-1, with 8 bases aligning to TRBD2. The J segment lost 14 bases and the V segment lost 4 bases, leaving 8 bases of the junction unmatched. In germline, CDR1 is SGHNT, CDR2 YYREEE (reference sequence). This CDR3 region has 12 residues. The CDR3 DNA follows: TGTGCCAGCAGCCTTGAGGGACTAGAGAAGTTCTTC. Translated, it gives CASSLEGLEKFF.

The gene calls are TRBV7-2 and TRBJ1-2, with D unclear. Germline assignment: CDR1 SGHTA and CDR2 FQGNSA. The CDR3 spans 16 residues. Trimming left V 5 bases short and J 4 bases short, with 20 bases between. CDR3 residues: CASSPKYPAFLYGYTF. CDR3 nucleotide sequence: TGTGCCAGCAGCCCCAAATATCCAGCCTTCCTCTATGGCTACACCTTC.

This chain joins TRBV29-1 and TRBJ2-5; possibly TRBD1 or TRBD2 for D (5 bases each). CDR3 length equals 13 residues. Between the trimmed V and J ends, which lost 8 bases and 2 bases, there was a span of 15 bases. Germline values: CDR1 SQVTM, CDR2 ANQGSEA. The CDR3 reads CSSSGTIQETQYF. The DNA for the CDR3 is TGCAGCTCCTCCGGGACGATACAAGAGACCCAGTACTTC.

The rearrangement uses TRBV5-6 and TRBJ2-3, with TRBD2 identical over 8 bases. This CDR3 is built from 15 residues. Unmatched junction bases numbered 12, after V lost 6 bases and J lost 6 bases. Germline CDR1 and CDR2: SGHDT and YYEEEE. In nucleotides, the CDR3 is TGTGCCAGCACCGTTCCGGGAGGGCCGATCGATACGCAGTATTTT. It translates to CASTVPGGPIDTQYF. The full variable domain, completed using reference TRBV5-6 and TRBJ2-3, is DAGVTQSPTHLIKTRGQQVTLRCSPKSGHDTVSWYQQALGQGPQFIFQYYEEEERQRGNFPDRFSGHQFPNYSSELNVNALLLGDSALYLCASTVPGGPIDTQYFGPGTRLTVL.

This clonotype has a handful of counts. This chain uses TRBV23-1 with TRBJ2-1; the D is unclear. TRBV23-1 counts as an open reading frame of uncertain function. The CDR3 is made up of 14 amino acids. The ends were cut back, 7 bases at V and 6 bases at J, with 16 bases in the middle. CDR3 residues: CASTPSVEANEQFF. The CDR3 bases are TGCGCCAGCACCCCTAGTGTCGAGGCCAATGAGCAGTTCTTC.

The chain is built from TRBV20-1 and TRBJ2-7; tentatively, D is TRBD2 (5 bases). In germline, CDR1 is DFQATT, CDR2 SNEGSKA (reference sequence). CDR3 length equals 14 residues. The V gene lost 5 bases and the J gene lost 0 bases, with 14 bases spanning the gap. This CDR3 reads CSAGLLGPSYEQYF. The CDR3 nucleotides read TGCAGTGCTGGACTGCTGGGCCCCTCCTACGAGCAGTACTTC.

The chain recombines TRBV7-8 with TRBJ2-7; 7 bases are a match to TRBD2. CDR1 SGHVS and CDR2 FQNEAQ come from the germline V gene. The CDR3 length is 15 residues. Unmatched junction bases numbered 12, after V lost 5 bases and J lost 5 bases. The CDR3: CASSDLGGVYDEQYF. The DNA for the CDR3 is TGTGCCAGCAGCGACTTGGGAGGGGTTTACGACGAGCAGTACTTC.

The chain carries TRBV21-1 and TRBJ2-1; TRBD2, the D gene given by the table, was not confirmed from the DNA. TRBV21-1 is recorded as a pseudogene. The CDR3 sequence is 20 residues long. CDR3 in amino acids: CASTRGAISGRYDRYNEQFF. CDR3 sequence (DNA): TGTGCCAGCACCCGCGGTGCCATAAGCGGGAGGTATGATCGCTACAATGAGCAGTTCTTC.